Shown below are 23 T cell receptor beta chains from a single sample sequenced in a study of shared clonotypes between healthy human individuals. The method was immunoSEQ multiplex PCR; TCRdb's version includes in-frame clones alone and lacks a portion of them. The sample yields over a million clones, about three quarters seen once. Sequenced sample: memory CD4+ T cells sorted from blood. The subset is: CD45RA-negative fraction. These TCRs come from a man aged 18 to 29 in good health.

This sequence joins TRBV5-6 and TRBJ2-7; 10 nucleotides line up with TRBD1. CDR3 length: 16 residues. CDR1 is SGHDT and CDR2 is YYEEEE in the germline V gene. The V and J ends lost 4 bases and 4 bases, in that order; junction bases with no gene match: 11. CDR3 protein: CASSPRDRGVPYEQYF. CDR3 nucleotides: TGTGCCAGCAGCCCCCGGGACAGGGGTGTACCGTACGAGCAGTACTTC.

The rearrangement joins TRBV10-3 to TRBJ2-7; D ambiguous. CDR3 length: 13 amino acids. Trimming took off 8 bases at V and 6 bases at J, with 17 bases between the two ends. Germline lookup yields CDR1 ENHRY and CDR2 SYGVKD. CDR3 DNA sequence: TGTGCCATCTCGACCCTTCGAGAAGGCGAGCAGTACTTC. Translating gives CAISTLREGEQYF.

The CDR3 is CASSQDPTLRGLTNEKLFF. The CDR3 DNA reads TGCGCCAGCAGCCAAGACCCGACCCTCCGCGGGTTAACTAATGAAAAACTGTTTTTT. The rearrangement joins TRBV4-1 to TRBJ1-4, with D unclear. This CDR3 is built from 19 residues. With 0 bases removed from V and 1 base from J, the gap between germline ends came to 18 bases. The germline V gene has CDR1 MGHRA and CDR2 YSYEKL.

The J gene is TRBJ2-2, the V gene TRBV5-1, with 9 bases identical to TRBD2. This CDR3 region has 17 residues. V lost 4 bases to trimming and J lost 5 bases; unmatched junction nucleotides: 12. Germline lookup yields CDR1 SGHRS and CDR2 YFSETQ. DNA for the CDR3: TGCGCCAGCAGCCCCGAACCAGCGGGAGGCCGAACCGGGGAGCTGTTTTTT. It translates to CASSPEPAGGRTGELFF.

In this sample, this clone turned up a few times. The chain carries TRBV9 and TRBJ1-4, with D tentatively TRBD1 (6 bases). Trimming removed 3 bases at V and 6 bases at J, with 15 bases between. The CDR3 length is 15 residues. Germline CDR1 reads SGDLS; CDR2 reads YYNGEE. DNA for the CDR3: TGTGCCAGCAGCGCCTCAGGGGTGGCAGATGAAAAACTGTTTTTT. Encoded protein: CASSASGVADEKLFF.

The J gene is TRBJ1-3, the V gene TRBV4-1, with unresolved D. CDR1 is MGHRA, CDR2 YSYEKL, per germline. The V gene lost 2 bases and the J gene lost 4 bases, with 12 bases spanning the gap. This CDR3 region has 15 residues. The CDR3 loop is CASSQPDLRGNTIYF. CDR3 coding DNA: TGCGCCAGCAGCCAACCGGACCTAAGGGGAAACACCATATATTTT.

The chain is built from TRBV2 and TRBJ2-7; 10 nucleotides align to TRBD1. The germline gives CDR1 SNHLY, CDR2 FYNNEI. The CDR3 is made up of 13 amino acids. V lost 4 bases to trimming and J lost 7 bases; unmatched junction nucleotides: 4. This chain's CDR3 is CASSGQGAREQYF. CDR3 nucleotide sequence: TGTGCCAGCAGTGGACAGGGGGCTCGAGAGCAGTACTTC.

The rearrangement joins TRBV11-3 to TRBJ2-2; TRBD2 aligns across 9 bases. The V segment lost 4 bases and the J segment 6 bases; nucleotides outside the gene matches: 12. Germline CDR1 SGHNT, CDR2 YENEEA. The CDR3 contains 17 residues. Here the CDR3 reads CASSSPTPGLAPGELFF. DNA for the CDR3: TGTGCCAGCAGCTCCCCAACACCGGGACTAGCCCCCGGGGAGCTGTTTTTT. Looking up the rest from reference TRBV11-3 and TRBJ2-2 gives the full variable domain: EAGVVQSPRYKIIEKKQPVAFWCNPISGHNTLYWYLQNLGQGPELLIRYENEEAVDDSQLPKDRFSAERLKGVDSTLKIQPAELGDSAVYLCASSSPTPGLAPGELFFGEGSRLTVL.

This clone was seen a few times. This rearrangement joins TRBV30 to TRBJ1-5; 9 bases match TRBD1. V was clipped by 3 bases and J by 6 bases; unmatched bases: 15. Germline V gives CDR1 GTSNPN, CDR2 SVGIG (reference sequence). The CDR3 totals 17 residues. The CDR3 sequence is CAWSEGAAGTGSQPQHF. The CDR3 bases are TGTGCCTGGAGCGAAGGGGCGGCCGGGACAGGGAGTCAGCCCCAGCATTTT.

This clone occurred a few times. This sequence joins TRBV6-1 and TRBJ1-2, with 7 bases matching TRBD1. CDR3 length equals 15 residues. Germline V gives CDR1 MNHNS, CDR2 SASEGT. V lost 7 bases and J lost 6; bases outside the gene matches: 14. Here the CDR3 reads CASIQGEQGRNGYTF. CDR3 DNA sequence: TGTGCCAGCATTCAAGGAGAACAGGGGAGGAATGGCTACACCTTC.

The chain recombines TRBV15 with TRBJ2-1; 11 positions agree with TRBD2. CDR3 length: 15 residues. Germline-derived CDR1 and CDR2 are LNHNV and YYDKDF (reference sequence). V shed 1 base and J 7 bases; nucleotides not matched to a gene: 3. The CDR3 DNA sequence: TGTGCCACCAGCAGAGCTAGCGGGGGGTGGAATGAGCAGTTCTTC. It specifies CATSRASGGWNEQFF.

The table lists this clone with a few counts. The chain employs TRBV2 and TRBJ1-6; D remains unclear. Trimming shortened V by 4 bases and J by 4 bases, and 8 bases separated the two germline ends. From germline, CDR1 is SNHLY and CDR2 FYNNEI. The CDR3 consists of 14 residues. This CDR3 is CASSVGIYNSPLHF. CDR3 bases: TGTGCCAGCAGTGTCGGGATTTATAATTCACCCCTCCACTTT.

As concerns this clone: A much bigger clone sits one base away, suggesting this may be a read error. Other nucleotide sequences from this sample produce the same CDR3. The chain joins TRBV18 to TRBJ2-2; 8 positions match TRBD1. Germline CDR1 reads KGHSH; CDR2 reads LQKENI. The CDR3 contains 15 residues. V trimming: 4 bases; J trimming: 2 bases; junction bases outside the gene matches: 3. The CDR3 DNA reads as TGTGCCAGCTCACTAGGACAGGGAAACACCGGGGAGCTGTTTTTT. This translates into CASSLGQGNTGELFF.

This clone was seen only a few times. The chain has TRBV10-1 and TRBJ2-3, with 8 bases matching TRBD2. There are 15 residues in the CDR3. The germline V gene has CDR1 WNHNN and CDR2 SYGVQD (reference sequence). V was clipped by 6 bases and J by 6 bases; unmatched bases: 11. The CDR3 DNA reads TGCGCCAGCAGGATGACTAGCGCCTCCGGGGATACGCAGTATTTT. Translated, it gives CASRMTSASGDTQYF.

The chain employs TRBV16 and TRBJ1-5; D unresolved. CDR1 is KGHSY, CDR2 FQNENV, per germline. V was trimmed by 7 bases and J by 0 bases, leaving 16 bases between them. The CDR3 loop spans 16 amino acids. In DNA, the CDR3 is TGTGCCAGCATGACAATTCTCCAGGTTAGCAATCAGCCCCAGCATTTT. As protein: CASMTILQVSNQPQHF.

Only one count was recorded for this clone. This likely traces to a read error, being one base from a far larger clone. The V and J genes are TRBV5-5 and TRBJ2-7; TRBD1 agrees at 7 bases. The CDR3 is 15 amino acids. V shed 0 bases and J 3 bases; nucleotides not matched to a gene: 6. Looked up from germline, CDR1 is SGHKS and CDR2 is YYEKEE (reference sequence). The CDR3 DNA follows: TGTGCCAGCAGCTTGGTTGACAGGGACAGCTACGAGCAGTACTTC. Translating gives CASSLVDRDSYEQYF.

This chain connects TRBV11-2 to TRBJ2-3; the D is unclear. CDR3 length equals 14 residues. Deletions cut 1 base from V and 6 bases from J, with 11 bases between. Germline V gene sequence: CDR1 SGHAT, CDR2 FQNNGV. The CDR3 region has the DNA TGTGCCAGCAGCTTAGTAGGCTTCATGGATACGCAGTATTTT. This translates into CASSLVGFMDTQYF.

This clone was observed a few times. CDR3 loop: CASSPGTGGPYEQYF. The CDR3 coding sequence is TGTGCCAGCTCACCCGGGACAGGGGGCCCCTACGAGCAGTACTTC. The gene calls are TRBV18 and TRBJ2-7; the match to TRBD1 covers 12 bases. The V segment lost 3 bases and the J segment 2 bases; nucleotides outside the gene matches: 2. The CDR3 spans 15 residues. CDR1 and CDR2 from the germline V gene are KGHSH and LQKENI.

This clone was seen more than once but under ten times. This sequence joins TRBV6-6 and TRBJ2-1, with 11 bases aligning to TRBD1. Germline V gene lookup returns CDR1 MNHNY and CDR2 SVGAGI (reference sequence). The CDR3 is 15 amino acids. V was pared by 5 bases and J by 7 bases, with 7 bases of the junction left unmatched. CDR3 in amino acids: CASSSTGQGGNEQFF. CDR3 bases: TGTGCCAGCAGTAGTACGGGACAGGGGGGAAATGAGCAGTTCTTC.

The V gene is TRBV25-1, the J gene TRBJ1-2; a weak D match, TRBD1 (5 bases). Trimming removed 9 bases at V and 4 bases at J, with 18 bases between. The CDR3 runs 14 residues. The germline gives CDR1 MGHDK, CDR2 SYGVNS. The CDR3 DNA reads TGTGCCAGTCACACAGACAGCACTTCCTATGGCTACACCTTC. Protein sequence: CASHTDSTSYGYTF.

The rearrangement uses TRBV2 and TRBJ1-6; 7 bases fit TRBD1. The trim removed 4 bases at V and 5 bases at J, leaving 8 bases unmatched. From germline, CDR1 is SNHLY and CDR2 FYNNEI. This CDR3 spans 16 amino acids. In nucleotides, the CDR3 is TGTGCCAGCAGTGGCCCCCAGGGGGTTGATAATTCACCCCTCCACTTT. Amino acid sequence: CASSGPQGVDNSPLHF.

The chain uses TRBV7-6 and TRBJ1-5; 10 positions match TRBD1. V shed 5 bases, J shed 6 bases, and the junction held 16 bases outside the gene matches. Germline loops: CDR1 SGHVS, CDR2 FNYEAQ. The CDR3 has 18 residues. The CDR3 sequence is CASSPPAGDRGRSQPQHF. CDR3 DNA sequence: TGTGCCAGCAGCCCCCCAGCGGGGGACAGGGGACGGAGTCAGCCCCAGCATTTT.

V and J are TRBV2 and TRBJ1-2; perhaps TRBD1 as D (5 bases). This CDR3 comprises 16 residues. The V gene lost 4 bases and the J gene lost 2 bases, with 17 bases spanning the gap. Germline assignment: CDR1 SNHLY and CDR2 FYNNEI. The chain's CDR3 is CASSALRAGTNYGYTF. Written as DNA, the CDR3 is TGTGCCAGCAGTGCCCTAAGGGCAGGGACCAACTATGGCTACACCTTC.